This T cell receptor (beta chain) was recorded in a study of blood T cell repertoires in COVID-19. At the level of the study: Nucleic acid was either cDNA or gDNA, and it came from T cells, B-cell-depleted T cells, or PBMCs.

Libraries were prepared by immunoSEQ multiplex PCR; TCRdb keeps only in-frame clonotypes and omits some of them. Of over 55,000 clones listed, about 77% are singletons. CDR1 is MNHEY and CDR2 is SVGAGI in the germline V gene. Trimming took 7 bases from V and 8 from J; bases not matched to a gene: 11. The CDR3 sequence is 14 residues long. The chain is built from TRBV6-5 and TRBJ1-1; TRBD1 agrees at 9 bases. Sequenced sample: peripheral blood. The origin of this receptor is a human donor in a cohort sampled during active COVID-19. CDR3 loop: CASTILTGGGEAFF. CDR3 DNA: TGTGCCAGCACCATCTTAACAGGGGGCGGAGAAGCTTTCTTT.